These 29 T cell receptor beta chains originate from one sample sequenced in a study of human T cells and chemical hapten exposure. TCRdb recomputed calls from the RACE reads with MiXCR, one row per CDR3 protein. The table records more than 65,000 distinct CDR3 sequences, 6% to 9% of them present only once. Regarding time point: patch test 1, 2 weeks after DPC sensitization. The treatment here: therapeutic diphenylcyclopropenone sensitization with weekly scalp DPC. The source material was whole blood, sampled in connection with sensitization to the hapten diphenylcyclopropenone (DPC). The receptors here all came from a woman in her 30s with alopecia areata. Some clones in this sample may be carry-over from other donors' samples.

This chain uses TRBV19 with TRBJ1-1; unclear D gene. The CDR3 runs 14 residues. V lost 5 bases to trimming and J lost 4 bases, with 14 bases between them. Germline CDR1 is LNHDA and CDR2 is SQIVND (reference sequence). CDR3 in DNA: TGTGCCAGTAGTTCCACCGGGGTTAGCACTGAAGCTTTCTTT. Its protein product is CASSSTGVSTEAFF.

This clonotype has a count of ten or more. The genes are TRBV6-6 and TRBJ1-2; no firm D call. The ends were cut back, 4 bases at V and 7 bases at J, with 19 bases in the middle. This CDR3 region has 15 residues. Germline V gene data show CDR1 as MNHNY and CDR2 as SVGAGI (reference sequence). The CDR3 loop reads CASSFRGNDISGYTF. The CDR3 region has the DNA TGTGCCAGCAGTTTTCGGGGAAATGATATAAGTGGCTACACCTTC.

In this sample, this clonotype turned up a few times. DNA of the CDR3: TGTGCCAGCAGTTTGGCCAGGGCGTCCGGCTATGGCTACACCTTC. It encodes CASSLARASGYGYTF. The gene calls are TRBV6-1 and TRBJ1-2; D might be TRBD1 (5 bases). Trimming pared 5 bases from V and 4 bases from J, leaving 17 bases between. Germline values: CDR1 MNHNS, CDR2 SASEGT. This CDR3 has 15 residues.

This clonotype was seen many times. The V gene is TRBV12-3 or TRBV12-4, the J gene TRBJ2-3; 7 nucleotides align to TRBD2. The CDR3 is 14 amino acids. The trim removed 3 bases at V and 0 bases at J, leaving 0 bases unmatched. The CDR3 bases are TGTGCCAGCAGTTTGGGACTAAGCACAGATACGCAGTATTTT. It specifies CASSLGLSTDTQYF.

This clonotype showed up many times. The rearrangement uses TRBV20-1 and TRBJ2-1, with D perhaps TRBD1 (5 bases). The V gene lost 0 bases and the J gene lost 6 bases, with 15 bases spanning the gap. Germline CDR1 and CDR2: DFQATT and SNEGSKA (reference sequence). The length of the CDR3 is 15 residues. The CDR3 loop reads CSARDSAGFANEQFF. The CDR3 nucleotides read TGCAGTGCTAGAGACTCGGCAGGGTTCGCCAATGAGCAGTTCTTC.

V gene TRBV18 combines with J gene TRBJ1-2, with 9 bases lining up with TRBD1. The ends lost 6 bases at V and 4 bases at J; junction bases unmatched: 6. Germline CDR1 reads KGHSH; CDR2 reads LQKENI. This CDR3 contains 14 residues. CDR3 in amino acids: CASSPGQGVYGYTF. CDR3 sequence (DNA): TGTGCCAGCTCGCCGGGACAGGGAGTCTATGGCTACACCTTC. Full variable domain (outside the CDR3, taken from reference TRBV18 and TRBJ1-2): NAGVMQNPRHLVRRRGQEARLRCSPMKGHSHVYWYRQLPEEGLKFMVYLQKENIIDESGMPKERFSAEFPKEGPSILRIQQVVRGDSAAYFCASSPGQGVYGYTFGSGTRLTVV.

This clonotype was found many times. V usage is TRBV6-5 and J usage is TRBJ2-7; D is possibly TRBD1 (6 bases). In germline, CDR1 is MNHEY, CDR2 SVGAGI. The CDR3 length is 15 residues. Deletions cut 5 bases from V and 6 bases from J, with 20 bases between. The DNA of the CDR3 is TGTGCCAGCAGTGGGGCAAAATGGACAGTCGCCGAGCAGTACTTC. The encoded protein is CASSGAKWTVAEQYF.

This clonotype has at least ten counts. The rearrangement links TRBV4-1 to TRBJ1-1; D gene ambiguous. The CDR3 is 15 residues long. The germline V and J ends were trimmed by 0 bases and 4 bases, with 12 bases remaining between them. Germline V CDR1 and CDR2: MGHRA, YSYEKL. The CDR3 DNA reads TGCGCCAGCAGCCAAGATAGGGCGGGTATCACTGAAGCTTTCTTT. Translated, it gives CASSQDRAGITEAFF.

This clonotype has more than one count but fewer than ten. The chain recombines TRBV7-2 with TRBJ2-6; TRBD2 aligns across 7 bases. The CDR3 runs 16 residues. The V gene end was trimmed by 3 bases and the J gene end by 1 base; junction bases not matched to a gene: 3. Germline lookup yields CDR1 SGHTA and CDR2 FQGNSA. The CDR3 DNA is TGTGCCAGCAGCTTCAGCGGGATATCTGGGGCCAACGTCCTGACTTTC. It translates to CASSFSGISGANVLTF.

J is TRBJ2-3 and V is TRBV7-3; 7 bases are a match to TRBD2. V lost 5 bases, J lost 4 bases, and 3 bases stayed unmatched. The CDR3 covers 13 residues. CDR1 and CDR2 (germline): SGHTA, FQGTGA. The CDR3 sequence is CASSILASDTQYF. In DNA form, the CDR3 reads TGTGCCAGCAGCATACTAGCGTCAGATACGCAGTATTTT.

This clonotype was seen at least ten times. J is TRBJ2-3 and V is TRBV20-1; D is perhaps TRBD1 or TRBD2 (5 bases each). Germline V gene lookup returns CDR1 DFQATT and CDR2 SNEGSKA (reference sequence). This CDR3 spans 13 amino acids. V shed 5 bases and J shed 7 bases, with 16 bases lying between them. CDR3 loop: CSAPKPGPYTQYF. CDR3 sequence (DNA): TGCAGTGCTCCCAAGCCGGGACCGTATACGCAGTATTTT.

The chain has TRBV7-9 and TRBJ1-1; the D gene is possibly TRBD1 (6 bases). Trimming left V 5 bases short and J 7 bases short, with 14 bases between. The CDR3 length is 13 residues. Germline CDR1 and CDR2: SEHNR and FQNEAQ (reference sequence). CDR3 in DNA: TGTGCCAGCAGCCCCCGCGGAGGGGGTGAAGCTTTCTTT. Its protein product is CASSPRGGGEAFF.

This chain links TRBV6-6 with TRBJ2-5, with TRBD1 matching over 7 bases. The CDR3 length is 13 residues. Germline loops: CDR1 MNHNY, CDR2 SVGAGI (reference sequence). J gave up 2 bases and V 5 bases, and 2 bases lay outside the gene matches. The CDR3 protein is CASSVQGQETQYF. The CDR3 DNA reads as TGTGCCAGCAGTGTACAGGGGCAAGAGACCCAGTACTTC.

Details on this clonotype: One junction end does not reproduce the germline sequence, and a read error may be involved. The rearrangement uses TRBV4-1 and TRBJ1-1; D ambiguous. CDR1 is MGHRA, CDR2 YSYEKL, per germline. CDR3 length: 11 residues. DNA for the CDR3: TGCGCCAGCAGCCCCAACCACCTTAACCTCTTT. It translates to CASSPNHLNLF.

There are a few counts of this clonotype. The J gene is TRBJ2-1, the V gene TRBV11-3; D might be TRBD1 (5 bases). The CDR3 is made up of 15 amino acids. Germline CDR1 is SGHNT and CDR2 is YENEEA. Trimming left V 3 bases short and J 7 bases short, with 16 bases between. The CDR3 is CASSFGRVAGNEQFF. The CDR3, as DNA: TGTGCCAGCAGCTTCGGCAGGGTGGCTGGTAATGAGCAGTTCTTC.

The sample holds many counts of this clonotype. The rearrangement links TRBV7-8 to TRBJ2-7; 7 positions agree with TRBD1. Germline CDR1 reads SGHVS; CDR2 reads FQNEAQ. The CDR3 runs 13 residues. Unmatched junction bases numbered 6, after V lost 3 bases and J lost 7 bases. The DNA of the CDR3 is TGTGCCAGCAGCTTCAACAGGGGCGGGGAGCAGTACTTC. This codes for CASSFNRGGEQYF.

This sequence joins TRBV5-1 and TRBJ1-2; the D is unclear. Trimming left V 2 bases short and J 3 bases short, with 11 bases between. Germline values: CDR1 SGHRS, CDR2 YFSETQ. The CDR3 totals 14 residues. The CDR3, as DNA: TGCGCCAGCAGCTTCCCTGGCGGTGACTATGGCTACACCTTC. Translated: CASSFPGGDYGYTF.

This clonotype was seen a handful of times. This chain uses TRBV20-1 with TRBJ2-3, with 7 bases aligning to TRBD2. Germline V gives CDR1 DFQATT, CDR2 SNEGSKA (reference sequence). This CDR3 has 16 residues. After removal of 4 bases from V and 8 bases from J, the junction contained 18 bases not matched to a gene. The CDR3 coding sequence is TGCAGTGCTAATATCCCGGCGGGGAGGGGCACATTTACGCAGTATTTT. Translated, it gives CSANIPAGRGTFTQYF.

The chain employs TRBV29-1 and TRBJ2-3; D not resolved. Germline V gene lookup returns CDR1 SQVTM and CDR2 ANQGSEA. This CDR3 is built from 12 residues. The V gene lost 6 bases and the J gene lost 4 bases, with 11 bases spanning the gap. The CDR3 coding sequence is TGCAGCGTCCCTTGGCTGGCAGATACGCAGTATTTT. This encodes CSVPWLADTQYF.

This clonotype was counted between two and nine times. This chain joins TRBV10-3 and TRBJ2-2; D unclear. Germline V CDR1 and CDR2: ENHRY, SYGVKD. With 0 bases removed from V and 4 bases from J, the gap between germline ends came to 6 bases. This CDR3 is built from 14 residues. The CDR3 protein is CAISESQSTGELFF. The CDR3 nucleotides read TGTGCCATCAGTGAGTCACAGAGCACCGGGGAGCTGTTTTTT.

Many counts were recorded for this clonotype. The chain combines TRBV6-2 or TRBV6-3 with TRBJ1-1; D ambiguous. CDR1 is MNHEY and CDR2 is SVGEGT in the germline V gene. Trimming took 6 bases from V and 6 from J, leaving 14 bases between them. This CDR3 is built from 13 residues. CDR3 loop: CASSLSQRAEAFF. In DNA, the CDR3 is TGTGCCAGCAGCCTATCCCAAAGGGCTGAAGCTTTCTTT.

This clonotype was observed a few times. This chain uses TRBV5-1 with TRBJ1-4; no clear D gene. CDR1 and CDR2 (germline): SGHRS, YFSETQ. CDR3 length: 16 residues. V lost 5 bases, J lost 0 bases, and 14 bases lay in between. CDR3 loop: CASRAGRVSTNEKLFF. DNA for the CDR3: TGCGCCAGCAGGGCAGGACGGGTTTCAACTAATGAAAAACTGTTTTTT.

This clonotype was seen many times. The genes are TRBV6-1 and TRBJ1-4; tentative D call: TRBD1 (5 bases). There are 15 residues in the CDR3. Germline assignment: CDR1 MNHNS and CDR2 SASEGT. V lost 5 bases, J lost 6 bases, and 16 bases lay in between. CDR3 amino acids: CASSRVRDLDEKLFF. The CDR3, as DNA: TGTGCCAGCAGTCGCGTCAGGGATCTGGATGAAAAACTGTTTTTT.

This clonotype was recorded at least ten times. The gene calls are TRBV5-1 and TRBJ1-1, with D unclear. Trimming left V 1 base short and J 6 bases short, with 16 bases between. The CDR3 extends over 15 amino acids. Germline CDR1 reads SGHRS; CDR2 reads YFSETQ. CDR3 nucleotide sequence: TGCGCCAGCAGCTTGACGCAGAGCGGTAGGCCTGAAGCTTTCTTT. This gives the protein CASSLTQSGRPEAFF.

The table lists this clonotype with a few counts. J is TRBJ1-5 and V is TRBV20-1; 7 nucleotides match TRBD1. Germline trimming cut 3 bases from V and 1 base from J; bases unmatched to any gene: 6. The germline V gene encodes CDR1 DFQATT and CDR2 SNEGSKA (reference sequence). The CDR3 runs to 15 residues. The CDR3 nucleotides are TGCAGTGCTAGTATTGAGGACAGGAGCAATCAGCCCCAGCATTTT. This translates into CSASIEDRSNQPQHF.

With respect to this clonotype: A much more abundant neighbour one base away suggests this may be a read error. The chain is built from TRBV30 and TRBJ1-6; D is ambiguous. Trimming took off 2 bases at V and 9 bases at J, with 8 bases between the two ends. This CDR3 has 12 amino acids. Germline-derived CDR1 and CDR2 are GTSNPN and SVGIG (reference sequence). The chain's CDR3 is CAWSKGSSPLHF. The CDR3 bases are TGTGCCTGGAGTAAAGGCAGTTCACCCCTCCACTTT.

This clonotype was observed a few times. This chain joins TRBV30 and TRBJ1-3; D is possibly TRBD1 (5 bases). CDR1 and CDR2 from the germline V gene are GTSNPN and SVGIG (reference sequence). Trimming took 0 bases from V and 0 from J, leaving 9 bases between them. The length of the CDR3 is 15 residues. The CDR3 nucleotides read TGTGCCTGGAGTGTCGGGGGACTCTCTGGAAACACCATATATTTT. Its protein is CAWSVGGLSGNTIYF.

The chain couples TRBV19 to TRBJ1-6; D is unresolved. The V and J ends lost 4 bases and 0 bases respectively, with 4 bases between them. Per germline, CDR1 LNHDA and CDR2 SQIVND (reference sequence). The CDR3 is made up of 14 amino acids. CDR3 sequence: CASSKSSYNSPLHF. The CDR3 coding sequence is TGTGCCAGTAGTAAGAGCTCCTATAATTCACCCCTCCACTTT.

This clonotype was recorded many times. The V and J genes are TRBV9 and TRBJ1-2; 9 bases align to TRBD1. Trimming at V came to 4 bases and at J to 2 bases, leaving 3 bases not matched to a gene. The CDR3 runs 14 residues. The germline V gene has CDR1 SGDLS and CDR2 YYNGEE. CDR3 region: CASSTGQGNYGYTF. In nucleotides, the CDR3 is TGTGCCAGCAGCACGGGACAGGGAAACTATGGCTACACCTTC.